The T cell receptor (beta chain) described here comes from a study of blood T cell repertoires in COVID-19. Overall study context: There were acute and convalescent COVID-19 samples, and they came from the United States, Italy and Spain. Sample material is recorded as cDNA or gDNA derived from T cells, B-cell-depleted T cells, or PBMCs.

The CDR3 totals 14 residues. In germline, CDR1 is SGDLS, CDR2 YYNGEE. V lost 4 bases and J lost 7, with 17 bases in between. In the original workflow: Estimates of nucleated cell counts were drawn from the amplification of reference gene primers. Sequenced by immunoSEQ multiplex PCR; TCRdb stores in-frame clones only, minus some. The D gene and trimming were derived from the DNA, and the V and J assignments and clone size from that table. The table lists 150,000 to 200,000 clones, 86% of them singletons. Sequencing was carried out using peripheral blood. J is TRBJ1-1 and V is TRBV9; a possible D gene is TRBD1 (5 bases). This receptor was taken from a young man with acute or convalescent COVID-19. The chain's CDR3 is CASSTGRGEGEAFF. Written as DNA, the CDR3 is TGTGCCAGCAGCACGGGCCGGGGGGAAGGTGAAGCTTTCTTT.